This T cell receptor beta chain was sequenced during a study of cytomegalovirus exposure and HLA in healthy donors (TCRdb year 2017). Looking at the study overall: In an earlier analysis of around 540 of the donors, approximately 300 Gb of sequence data and 100 million or so unique TCR beta sequences from 150 million to 200 million T cells were reported. An early release that covered about 600 HLA-typed donors contained approximately 300 gigabases of sequencing data and approximately 85 million unique TCR sequences. Of the 300 to 450 genotyped donors, roughly 85% fell in the genetic ancestry cluster associated with self-reported Caucasian donors. The study aimed to test whether cataloging public T cell receptors could reveal signatures of past pathogen exposure. The study used immunosequencing to profile the T cell repertoires of 670 or so subjects and linked those repertoires to cytomegalovirus serostatus. Along with the approximately 670-subject first cohort, a separate validation cohort of over 90 different subjects was used. To predict cytomegalovirus infection status, the study brought together high-throughput TCR immunosequencing, statistical association of individual TCRs with disease status, and machine learning. A later analysis re-examined previously published TCR beta repertoires from 500 to 700 donors and added high-resolution HLA genotyping to investigate patterns of TCR occurrence. Rather than using new phenotypic data, the later analysis identified candidate immune exposures from TCR beta sequences and from how often those sequences occurred across donors. In an earlier analysis of over 550 of the donors, high-throughput TCR beta sequencing was used to judge whether each TCR beta V gene segment behaved as functional or pseudogenic. Donor age, sex, ethnicity and CMV serostatus were compiled alongside the repertoire data. A later genetic analysis took genome-wide SNP genotypes for about 55% of the 666 donors and used that subset as a discovery cohort. Every discovery cohort repertoire had been produced on one sequencing platform. HLA typing included class I and class II loci at four-digit resolution. Typing coverage differed by locus: A, B, C, DRB1 and DQB1 were typed in about 620-640 donors, DQA1 in approximately 520, DPA1 in some 600, and DPB1 in 400 to 490. A handful of DR-DQ haplotypes were handled as single units for association and clustering because linkage in the cohort was strong. On average, around 240,000 unique TCR beta nucleotide sequences were sequenced per donor among 398 genotyped donors of the cohort, with around 19% of those sequences being non-productive.

Library prep was done by the immunoSEQ multiplex PCR assay. For the multiplex PCR, a mixture combining 60 forward primers for TCR Vbeta segments and 13 reverse primers for TCR Jbeta segments was used. A multiplex PCR assay on genomic DNA amplified the CDR3 region of rearranged TCR beta genes. The Illumina HiSeq System was used to sequence the amplified TCR beta libraries as 87-base-pair reads. The authors processed their data as follows. A later analysis counted 65 million to 90 million unique TCR beta chains across the 550 to 750 repertoires, and 10 million to 11 million of these chains were shared by at least two donors. Raw reads were error-corrected and collapsed into unique sequences by a nearest-neighbor algorithm in which closely related sequences were merged to remove PCR and sequencing errors. Alignment of CDR3 sequences to IMGT reference sequences was used to assign V, D and J gene segments. For a sequence to be retained, a match of at least six nucleotides was required to both a V gene segment and a J gene segment. A rearrangement was called productive if the CDR3 had no stop codons and remained in frame with V and J, and every other rearrangement was called non-productive. Following IMGT convention, CDR3 was defined as the stretch from the second conserved V-encoded cysteine to the conserved J-encoded phenylalanine. Sequences without an unambiguous match to a single V gene segment were excluded from the earlier analysis of several hundred of the donors. An earlier analysis of about 600 of the donors called V segments functional above 56.7% productive rearrangements and segregating when the between-donor standard deviation exceeded 5%. A statistical classification framework was built to diagnose cytomegalovirus status from the catalog of TCR beta chain sequences. V and J gene assignment, in a later analysis, came from comparing TCR nucleotide sequences with IMGT/GENE-DB human TR gene sequences. The TCRdist pipeline was used in a later analysis to assign CDR3 sequences and most-parsimonious VDJ recombination scenarios. In a later analysis, every TCR beta chain was defined by the combination of its CDR3 amino acid sequence and its V-gene family, and reads without a unique V-gene family were dropped. A later analysis removed 550 to 700 highly shared, low-generation-probability nucleotide sequences to deal with suspected cross-contamination and a sequencing artifact. In a later analysis, a clonal expansion index was calculated for each public chain from normalized within-repertoire ranks of inferred template counts. In a later analysis, generation probabilities were computed using a VDJ recombination model fitted to out-of-frame rearrangements, and the results were checked against IGoR. Hypergeometric tests were used in a later analysis to score TCR-TCR, TCR-HLA and TCR-CMV co-occurrence, with a repertoire-size bias correction applied to the TCR pairs. In a later analysis, false discovery rates were estimated by permuting HLA or CMV assignments 20 times. In a later analysis, co-occurring TCRs were grouped using DBSCAN, with TCRdist sequence similarity added in when clustering inside HLA-allele-positive subsets. Repertoires with fewer than 30,000 or more than 120,000 public chains were left out of co-occurrence clustering, as were about five repertoires with anomalous nucleotide sharing. TCRdb mirrors the immuneACCESS table, restricted to in-frame sequences. Some clones are absent from its copies; in checked studies, under half trace to an unresolved V gene, and the reason for the others is unknown. V, J and clone size are taken as reported in that table, and D and trimming were inferred from the DNA itself. The sample has over 85,000 clones on record, nearly 65% of them singletons. The ten largest clones take up about 4.4% of the sample.

In total, fewer than 750 healthy bone marrow donors made up the cohort. Cohort members were all nominally healthy when sampled, although unrecorded immune exposures were likely present. CMV serostatus was positive for roughly 290 and negative for about 55% of the 666 cohort members, and was not recorded for this donor. Each donor provided a peripheral blood sample, and peripheral blood mononuclear cells were used for TCR beta sequencing. Genomic DNA was extracted from the blood cell samples with the Qiagen DNeasy Blood Extraction Kit. The count of this clone is one. Its antigen specificity is not known. No base-level quality is on record; no much larger clone is a single base apart. Study-wide conclusions, independent of this receptor: A cluster of highly shared sequence variants was judged likely to represent a technical artifact of the sequencing pipeline. A further reported finding was that TCR beta sequences accurately predicted the HLA-A and HLA-B alleles for most subjects in the first cohort. A later genetic analysis reported fewer N-insertions in productive TCRs among donors in an Asian-associated ancestry cluster than the roughly 620-donor mean. Strong co-occurrence of HLA alleles, especially DR and DQ, made assigning TCR associations to individual alleles difficult. In the study, 164 TCR beta chains were listed as associated with cytomegalovirus. Roughly 15 rarely observed V segments, including chromosome 9 orphons, were excluded from the earlier analysis of almost 600 of the donors because counts were too low. Broadly in line with IMGT annotations, most TCR beta V segments showed up in productive rearrangements about 90% or about 30% of the time in an earlier analysis of 450 to 750 of the donors. Only TCR beta chains were sequenced in this cohort, and the absence of alpha or paired-chain data limited detectable features. In a later analysis, most CMV-associated TCR beta chains were found to appear HLA-restricted, with HLA associations seemingly driven largely by CMV exposure. A later genetic analysis associated a missense DCLRE1C variant with V-gene and J-gene trimming of TCR beta chains, and an independent cohort replicated the association. At a false discovery rate of 0.05, a later analysis linked under 20,000 TCR beta sequences to specific HLA alleles. According to a later analysis, TCR association rates differed among HLA loci, with DRB1 alleles showing the most associated TCRs and HLA-C alleles showing the fewest. Most TCR sequences were seen in very few donors, while some public TCRs were found in many individuals. The authors suggested that the approach could potentially be extended to other disease states and immunological phenotypes. In a later analysis, several top co-occurrence clusters were reported to appear linked to parvovirus B19, influenza, CMV and Epstein-Barr virus. Compared with equally common non-associated chains, HLA-associated TCR beta chains in a later analysis were more clonally expanded and had lower generation probabilities. Some IMGT-functional V segments, including TRBV6-2 and TRBV6-3, could not be told apart with the 87-base-pair reads, so those segments were excluded. Immune exposure information for the cohort was limited to CMV serostatus. Roughly uniform sequencing depth across donors was assumed in presence/absence analyses, although this assumption may not hold. A few of the identified cytomegalovirus-associated TCR beta chains were confirmed in vitro to be specific for cytomegalovirus antigens. Cytomegalovirus status was reported to be diagnosed by the classifier with high specificity and sensitivity in both the original and validation cohorts. Because HLA typing was missing for some donors at each locus, association tests included only the typed subset. Correlated functional status among segregating V segments might be attributable to linkage disequilibrium, but an unknown experimental factor could not be ruled out.

The CDR3, from cysteine to phenylalanine, totals 14 residues. Only the CDR3 part of the read is kept: 42 bases, read in frame from the first base. Per the germline V gene, SQVTM is the CDR1 and ANQGSEA is the CDR2. Rearrangement joined TRBV29-1 to TRBJ2-7, and 8 bases in between align with TRBD2. Input material: PBMCs. This receptor was taken from a human donor in good health. In nucleotide form, the sequence is TGCACCGCCCGGGGGGGGCCCCTCGGGTACGAGCAGTACTTC. Its translation reads: CTARGGPLGYEQYF.